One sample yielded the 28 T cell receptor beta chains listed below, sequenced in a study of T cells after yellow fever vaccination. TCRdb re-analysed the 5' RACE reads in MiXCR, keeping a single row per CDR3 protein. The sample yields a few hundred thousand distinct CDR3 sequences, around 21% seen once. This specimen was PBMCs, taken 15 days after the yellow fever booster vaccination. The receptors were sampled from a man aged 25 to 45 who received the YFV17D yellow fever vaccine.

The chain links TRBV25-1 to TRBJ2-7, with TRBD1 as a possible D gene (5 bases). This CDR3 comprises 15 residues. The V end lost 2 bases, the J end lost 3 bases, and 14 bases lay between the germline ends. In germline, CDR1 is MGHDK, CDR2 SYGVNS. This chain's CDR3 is CASSESADTVYEQYF. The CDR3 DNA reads TGTGCCAGCAGTGAAAGCGCGGACACTGTCTACGAGCAGTACTTC.

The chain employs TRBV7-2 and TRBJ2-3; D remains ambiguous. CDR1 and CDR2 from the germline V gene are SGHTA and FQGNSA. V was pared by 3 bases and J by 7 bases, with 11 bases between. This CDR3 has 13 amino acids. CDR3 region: CASSLVSLNTQYF. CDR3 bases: TGTGCCAGCAGCTTGGTTTCGTTAAATACGCAGTATTTT.

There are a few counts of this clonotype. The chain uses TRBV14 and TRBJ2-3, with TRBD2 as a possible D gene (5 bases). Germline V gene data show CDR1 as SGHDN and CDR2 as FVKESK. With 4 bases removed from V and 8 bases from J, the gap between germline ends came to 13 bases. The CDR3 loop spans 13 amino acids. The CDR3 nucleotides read TGTGCCAGCAGCCCCCCCAACCGGGGTACGCAGTATTTT. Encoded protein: CASSPPNRGTQYF. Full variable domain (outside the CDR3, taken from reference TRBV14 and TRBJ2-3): EAGVTQFPSHSVIEKGQTVTLRCDPISGHDNLYWYRRVMGKEIKFLLHFVKESKQDESGMPNNRFLAERTGGTYSTLKVQPAELEDSGVYFCASSPPNRGTQYFGPGTRLTVL.

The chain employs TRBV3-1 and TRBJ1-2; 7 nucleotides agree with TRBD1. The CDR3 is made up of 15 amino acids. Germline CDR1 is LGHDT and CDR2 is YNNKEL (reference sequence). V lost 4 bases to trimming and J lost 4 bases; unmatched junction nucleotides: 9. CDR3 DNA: TGTGCCAGCAGCCCGGCGACAGGGAGCTCCTATGGCTACACCTTC. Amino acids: CASSPATGSSYGYTF.

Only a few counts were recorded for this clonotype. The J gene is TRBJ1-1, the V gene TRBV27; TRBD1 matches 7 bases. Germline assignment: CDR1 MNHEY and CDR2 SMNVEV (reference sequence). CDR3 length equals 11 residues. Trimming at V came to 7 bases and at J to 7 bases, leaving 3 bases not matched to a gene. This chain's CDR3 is CASKTGNEAFF. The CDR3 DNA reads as TGTGCCAGCAAGACAGGGAATGAAGCTTTCTTT.

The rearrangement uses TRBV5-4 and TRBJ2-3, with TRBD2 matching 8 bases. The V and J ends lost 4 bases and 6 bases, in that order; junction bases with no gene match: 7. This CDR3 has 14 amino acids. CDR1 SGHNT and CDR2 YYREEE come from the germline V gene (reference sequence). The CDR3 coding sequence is TGTGCCAGCAGCCCAGGACTAGCTCCGGATACGCAGTATTTT. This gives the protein CASSPGLAPDTQYF. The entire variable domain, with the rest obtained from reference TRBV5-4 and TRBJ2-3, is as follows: ETGVTQSPTHLIKTRGQQVTLRCSSQSGHNTVSWYQQALGQGPQFIFQYYREEENGRGNFPPRFSGLQFPNYSSELNVNALELDDSALYLCASSPGLAPDTQYFGPGTRLTVL.

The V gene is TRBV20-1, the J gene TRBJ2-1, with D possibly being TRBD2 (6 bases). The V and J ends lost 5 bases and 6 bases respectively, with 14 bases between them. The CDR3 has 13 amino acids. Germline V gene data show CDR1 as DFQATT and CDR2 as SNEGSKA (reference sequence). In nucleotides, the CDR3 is TGCAGTGCTCATAGACTAGTTCCCAATGAGCAGTTCTTC. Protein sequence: CSAHRLVPNEQFF.

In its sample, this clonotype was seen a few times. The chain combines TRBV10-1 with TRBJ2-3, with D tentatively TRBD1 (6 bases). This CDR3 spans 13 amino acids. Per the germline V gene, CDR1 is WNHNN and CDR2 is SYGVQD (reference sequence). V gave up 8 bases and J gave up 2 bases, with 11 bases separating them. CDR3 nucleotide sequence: TGCGCCAGCTCCCAGGGGTACACAGATACGCAGTATTTT. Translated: CASSQGYTDTQYF.

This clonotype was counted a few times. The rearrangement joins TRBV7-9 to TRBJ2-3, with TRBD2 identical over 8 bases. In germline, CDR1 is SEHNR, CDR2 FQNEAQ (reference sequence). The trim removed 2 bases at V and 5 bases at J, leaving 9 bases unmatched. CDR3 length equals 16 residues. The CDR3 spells CASSLTGGRLGDTQYF. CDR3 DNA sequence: TGTGCCAGCAGCTTAACGGGCGGGAGGCTGGGAGATACGCAGTATTTT.

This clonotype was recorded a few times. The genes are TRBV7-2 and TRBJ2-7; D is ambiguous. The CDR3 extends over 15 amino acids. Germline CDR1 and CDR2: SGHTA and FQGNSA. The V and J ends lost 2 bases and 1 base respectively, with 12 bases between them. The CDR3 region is CASSLRASLSYEQYF. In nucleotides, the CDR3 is TGTGCCAGCAGCTTAAGGGCTAGTTTGTCCTACGAGCAGTACTTC.

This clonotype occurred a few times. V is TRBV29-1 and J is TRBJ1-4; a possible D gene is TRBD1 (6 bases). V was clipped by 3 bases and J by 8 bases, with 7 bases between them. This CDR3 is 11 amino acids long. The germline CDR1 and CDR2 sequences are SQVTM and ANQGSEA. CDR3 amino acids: CSVDRGEKLFF. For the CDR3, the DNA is TGCAGCGTTGATAGGGGGGAAAAACTGTTTTTT. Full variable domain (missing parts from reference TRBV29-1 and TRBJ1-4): SAVISQKPSRDICQRGTSLTIQCQVDSQVTMMFWYRQQPGQSLTLIATANQGSEATYESGFVIDKFPISRPNLTFSTLTVSNMSPEDSSIYLCSVDRGEKLFFGSGTQLSVL.

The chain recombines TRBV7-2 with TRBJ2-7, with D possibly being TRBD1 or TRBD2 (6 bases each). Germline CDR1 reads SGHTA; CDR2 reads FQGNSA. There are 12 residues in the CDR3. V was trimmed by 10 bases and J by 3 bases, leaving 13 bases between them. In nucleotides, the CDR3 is TGTGCCACCCATGAGGGGGGCTACGAGCAGTACTTC. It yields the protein CATHEGGYEQYF.

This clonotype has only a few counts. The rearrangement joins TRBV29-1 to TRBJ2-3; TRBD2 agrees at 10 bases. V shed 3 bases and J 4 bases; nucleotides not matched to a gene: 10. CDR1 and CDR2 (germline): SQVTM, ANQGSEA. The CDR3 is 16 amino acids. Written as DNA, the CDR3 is TGCAGCGTTGATATCAGGTCTAGCGGGAGCCCAGATACGCAGTATTTT. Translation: CSVDIRSSGSPDTQYF.

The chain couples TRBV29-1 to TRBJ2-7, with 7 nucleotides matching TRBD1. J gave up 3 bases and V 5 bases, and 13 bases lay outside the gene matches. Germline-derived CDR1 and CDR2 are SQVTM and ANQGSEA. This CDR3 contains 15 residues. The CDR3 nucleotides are TGCAGCGTTTTCTCACCTCCGGGACAGATCTACGAGCAGTACTTC. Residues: CSVFSPPGQIYEQYF.

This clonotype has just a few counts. The CDR3 DNA follows: TGCGCCAGCAGCTCCGGTTCAGCGAGCTCCTACGAGCAGTACTTC. Protein product: CASSSGSASSYEQYF. The V call is TRBV5-1, the J call TRBJ2-7; D not resolved. Germline values: CDR1 SGHRS, CDR2 YFSETQ. The V end lost 3 bases, the J end lost 0 bases, and 13 bases lay between the germline ends. The CDR3 totals 15 residues. Variable domain in full (rest from reference TRBV5-1 and TRBJ2-7): KAGVTQTPRYLIKTRGQQVTLSCSPISGHRSVSWYQQTPGQGLQFLFEYFSETQRNKGNFPGRFSGRQFSNSRSEMNVSTLELGDSALYLCASSSGSASSYEQYFGPGTRLTVT.

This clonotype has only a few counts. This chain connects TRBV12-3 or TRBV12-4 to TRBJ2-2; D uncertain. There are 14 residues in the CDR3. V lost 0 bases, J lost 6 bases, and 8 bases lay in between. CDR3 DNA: TGTGCCAGCAGTTTAGCTCGGCGAGCCGGGGAGCTGTTTTTT. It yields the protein CASSLARRAGELFF.

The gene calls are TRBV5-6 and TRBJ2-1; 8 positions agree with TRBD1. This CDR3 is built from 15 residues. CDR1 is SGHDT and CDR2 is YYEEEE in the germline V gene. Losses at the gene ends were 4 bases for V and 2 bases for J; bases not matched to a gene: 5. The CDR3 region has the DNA TGTGCCAGCAGCGCGTCAGGGGGCCCCTACAATGAGCAGTTCTTC. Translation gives CASSASGGPYNEQFF.

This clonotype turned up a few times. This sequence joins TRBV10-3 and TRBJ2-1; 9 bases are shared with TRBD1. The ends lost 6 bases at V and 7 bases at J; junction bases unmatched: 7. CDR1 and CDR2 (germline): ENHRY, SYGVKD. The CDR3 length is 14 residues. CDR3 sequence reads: CAISLQGARNEQFF. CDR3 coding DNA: TGTGCCATCAGCCTACAGGGGGCGCGGAATGAGCAGTTCTTC.

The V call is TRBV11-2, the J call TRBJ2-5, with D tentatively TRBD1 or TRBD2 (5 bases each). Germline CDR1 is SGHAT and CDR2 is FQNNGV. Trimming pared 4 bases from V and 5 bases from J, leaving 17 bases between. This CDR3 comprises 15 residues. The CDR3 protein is CASSSFQGVGETQYF. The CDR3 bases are TGTGCCAGCAGCTCATTCCAGGGAGTTGGGGAGACCCAGTACTTC.

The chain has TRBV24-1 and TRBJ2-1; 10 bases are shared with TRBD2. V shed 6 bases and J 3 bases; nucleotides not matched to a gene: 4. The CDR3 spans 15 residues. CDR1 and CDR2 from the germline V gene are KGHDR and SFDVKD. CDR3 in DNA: TGTGCCACCAGTAGAGCTAGCGGGAGCTACAATGAGCAGTTCTTC. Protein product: CATSRASGSYNEQFF.

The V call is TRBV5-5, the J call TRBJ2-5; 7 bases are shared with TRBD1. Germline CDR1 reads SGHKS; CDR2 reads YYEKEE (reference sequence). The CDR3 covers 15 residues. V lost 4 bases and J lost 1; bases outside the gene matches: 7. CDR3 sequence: CASSLGTVLQETQYF. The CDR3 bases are TGTGCCAGCAGCCTAGGGACAGTCCTCCAAGAGACCCAGTACTTC. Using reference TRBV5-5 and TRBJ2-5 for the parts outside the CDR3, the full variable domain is DAGVTQSPTHLIKTRGQQVTLRCSPISGHKSVSWYQQVLGQGPQFIFQYYEKEERGRGNFPDRFSARQFPNYSSELNVNALLLGDSALYLCASSLGTVLQETQYFGPGTRLLVL.

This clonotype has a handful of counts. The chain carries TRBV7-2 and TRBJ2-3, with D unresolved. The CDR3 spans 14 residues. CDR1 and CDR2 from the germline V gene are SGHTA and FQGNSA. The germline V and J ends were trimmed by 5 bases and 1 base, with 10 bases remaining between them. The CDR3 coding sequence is TGTGCCAGCAGCCCCCGTAAGGGCACAGATACGCAGTATTTT. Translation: CASSPRKGTDTQYF.

This chain's CDR3 is CSALLEDTQYF. CDR3 sequence (DNA): TGCAGTGCGTTACTAGAGGATACGCAGTATTTT. The rearrangement uses TRBV20-1 and TRBJ2-3, with a possible D match to TRBD2 (5 bases). CDR1 and CDR2 (germline): DFQATT, SNEGSKA (reference sequence). The CDR3 is 11 amino acids. With 6 bases removed from V and 6 bases from J, the gap between germline ends came to 10 bases.

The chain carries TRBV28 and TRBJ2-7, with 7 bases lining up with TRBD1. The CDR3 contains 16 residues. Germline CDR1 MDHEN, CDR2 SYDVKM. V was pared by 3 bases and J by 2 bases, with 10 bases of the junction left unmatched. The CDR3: CASSLPSGTEPYEQYF. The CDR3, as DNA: TGTGCCAGCAGTTTGCCCTCCGGGACAGAGCCCTACGAGCAGTACTTC.

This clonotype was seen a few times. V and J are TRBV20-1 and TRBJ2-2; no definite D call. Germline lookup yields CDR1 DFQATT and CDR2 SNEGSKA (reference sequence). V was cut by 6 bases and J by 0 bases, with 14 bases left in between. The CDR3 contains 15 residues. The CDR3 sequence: CSAPTGLSNTGELFF. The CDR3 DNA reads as TGCAGTGCCCCGACCGGGCTCTCGAACACCGGGGAGCTGTTTTTT.

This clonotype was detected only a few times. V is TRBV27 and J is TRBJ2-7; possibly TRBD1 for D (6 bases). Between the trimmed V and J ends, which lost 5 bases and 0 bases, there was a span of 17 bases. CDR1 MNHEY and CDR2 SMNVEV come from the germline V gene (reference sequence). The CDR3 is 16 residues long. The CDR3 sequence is CASSANQGPSSYEQYF. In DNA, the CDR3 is TGTGCCAGCAGTGCGAATCAGGGGCCCAGCTCCTACGAGCAGTACTTC.

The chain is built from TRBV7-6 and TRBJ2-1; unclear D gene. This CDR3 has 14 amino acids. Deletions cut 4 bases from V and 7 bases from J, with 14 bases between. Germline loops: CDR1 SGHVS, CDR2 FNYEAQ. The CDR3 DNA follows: TGTGCCAGCAGCTGGAAGGGCAATGTAAATGAGCAGTTCTTC. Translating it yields CASSWKGNVNEQFF.

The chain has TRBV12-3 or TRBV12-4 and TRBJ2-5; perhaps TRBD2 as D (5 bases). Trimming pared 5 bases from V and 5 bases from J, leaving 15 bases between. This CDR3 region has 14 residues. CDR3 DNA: TGTGCCAGCAGTCCCCGGGATGCTGGGGAGACCCAGTACTTC. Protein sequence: CASSPRDAGETQYF.